Following are 17 T cell receptor beta chains from one sample sequenced in a study of siplizumab effects on memory and regulatory T cells. Here immunoSEQ multiplex PCR was the method, and the copy in TCRdb shows in-frame clones only, minus some. Of about 100,000 clones in the sample, more than 85% were seen once. The sequenced sample consisted of CD4+ T cells sorted from blood. The receptors stem from a human donor in good health.

This sequence joins TRBV14 and TRBJ1-6; no clear D gene. Germline V CDR1 and CDR2: SGHDN, FVKESK. The ends were cut back, 6 bases at V and 10 bases at J, with 10 bases in the middle. The CDR3 has 12 residues. The CDR3 sequence is CASSVNRSPLHF. In DNA, the CDR3 is TGTGCCAGCAGTGTGAATCGGTCACCCCTCCACTTT.

The chain joins TRBV5-1 to TRBJ1-4, with a possible D match to TRBD1 (6 bases). CDR1 and CDR2 (germline): SGHRS, YFSETQ. This CDR3 region has 13 residues. V dropped 5 bases and J dropped 7 bases, with 12 bases sitting between them. This CDR3 reads CASRQGEGEKLFF. Written as DNA, the CDR3 is TGCGCCAGCAGACAGGGAGAGGGTGAAAAACTGTTTTTT.

J is TRBJ1-2 and V is TRBV4-1, with D unclear. CDR1 MGHRA and CDR2 YSYEKL come from the germline V gene. This CDR3 is built from 14 residues. V lost 4 bases to trimming and J lost 5 bases, with 14 bases between them. The CDR3, as DNA: TGCGCCAGCAGCCTCATATACAGTGTTTATGGCTACACCTTC. Its translation is CASSLIYSVYGYTF.

The genes are TRBV4-2 and TRBJ1-2; perhaps TRBD1 as D (5 bases). The germline V and J ends were trimmed by 1 base and 4 bases, with 19 bases remaining between them. Germline V gene lookup returns CDR1 LGHNA and CDR2 YNFKEQ. The CDR3 consists of 17 residues. The CDR3 loop is CASSQAYGVGQVYGYTF. CDR3 nucleotide sequence: TGTGCCAGCAGCCAAGCTTACGGCGTGGGGCAGGTCTATGGCTACACCTTC.

This clone came up once. The chain is built from TRBV25-1 and TRBJ1-6, with 8 bases identical to TRBD1. Germline assignment: CDR1 MGHDK and CDR2 SYGVNS. Germline trimming cut 8 bases from V and 7 bases from J; bases unmatched to any gene: 7. The CDR3 is 14 residues long. CDR3: CASRGTGENSPLHF. CDR3 coding DNA: TGTGCCAGCCGTGGGACAGGCGAAAATTCACCCCTCCACTTT.

This sequence joins TRBV7-2 and TRBJ2-3, with D perhaps TRBD2 (5 bases). The CDR3 length is 14 residues. The V end lost 4 bases, the J end lost 0 bases, and 8 bases lay between the germline ends. Germline loops: CDR1 SGHTA, CDR2 FQGNSA. The chain's CDR3 is CASSWRRSTDTQYF. The CDR3 DNA follows: TGTGCCAGCAGCTGGAGGAGAAGCACAGATACGCAGTATTTT. The full variable domain, rest sourced from reference TRBV7-2 and TRBJ2-3, is GAGVSQSPSNKVTEKGKDVELRCDPISGHTALYWYRQSLGQGLEFLIYFQGNSAPDKSGLPSDRFSAERTGGSVSTLTIQRTQQEDSAVYLCASSWRRSTDTQYFGPGTRLTVL.

The rearrangement uses TRBV18 and TRBJ2-1; 9 bases align to TRBD2. The germline gives CDR1 KGHSH, CDR2 LQKENI. The trim removed 7 bases at V and 9 bases at J, leaving 7 bases unmatched. The CDR3 is made up of 13 amino acids. The CDR3 loop is CASFSSGGTEQFF. For the CDR3, the DNA is TGTGCCAGCTTCAGTAGCGGGGGAACTGAGCAGTTCTTC.

The chain has TRBV28 and TRBJ1-2; perhaps TRBD1 as D (5 bases). The V end lost 3 bases, the J end lost 8 bases, and 16 bases lay between the germline ends. Germline lookup yields CDR1 MDHEN and CDR2 SYDVKM. The CDR3 consists of 14 residues. The CDR3 DNA follows: TGTGCCAGCAGTTTTGGGCAGGGAGGCGGAGGCTACACCTTC. It specifies CASSFGQGGGGYTF.

The CDR3 loop is CASSVVWYSGELFF. CDR3 nucleotide sequence: TGTGCCAGCAGCGTAGTTTGGTATTCCGGGGAGCTGTTTTTT. The V and J genes are TRBV9 and TRBJ2-2; D unresolved. CDR1 is SGDLS and CDR2 is YYNGEE in the germline V gene. The CDR3 extends over 14 amino acids. With 0 bases removed from V and 6 bases from J, the gap between germline ends came to 9 bases.

This sequence joins TRBV27 and TRBJ2-7; D might be TRBD1 or TRBD2, each matching 5 bases. The CDR3 is 14 residues long. Germline V gene data show CDR1 as MNHEY and CDR2 as SMNVEV (reference sequence). Trimming removed 3 bases from V and 7 bases from J, with 16 bases in between. The CDR3 coding sequence is TGTGCCAGCAGTTTCCGTCCGATCTGGGGGGAGCAGTACTTC. It yields the protein CASSFRPIWGEQYF.

This clone was observed a handful of times. The chain is built from TRBV5-6 and TRBJ2-1; 7 positions match TRBD2. V was clipped by 3 bases and J by 9 bases; unmatched bases: 15. The CDR3 is 16 residues long. The germline V gene has CDR1 SGHDT and CDR2 YYEEEE. The CDR3 bases are TGTGCCAGCAGCTCGTACCCCCTCGGGGGGAGGGGTGAGCAGTTCTTC. It codes for CASSSYPLGGRGEQFF.

This sequence joins TRBV12-5 and TRBJ2-5; D is unclear. V was trimmed by 1 base and J by 0 bases, leaving 3 bases between them. The CDR3 length is 13 residues. Germline CDR1 is LGHNT and CDR2 is FRNRAP. This chain's CDR3 is CASGLGDQETQYF. Here the CDR3 DNA reads TGTGCTAGTGGTTTGGGGGACCAAGAGACCCAGTACTTC.

The rearrangement joins TRBV5-4 to TRBJ2-7, with TRBD2 identical over 9 bases. Trimming at V came to 3 bases and at J to 4 bases, leaving 11 bases not matched to a gene. In germline, CDR1 is SGHNT, CDR2 YYREEE (reference sequence). The CDR3 length is 16 residues. CDR3 DNA: TGTGCCAGCAGCTCCGGGGGCGGGGGGGCCTTATACGAGCAGTACTTC. Its protein is CASSSGGGGALYEQYF.

The V gene is TRBV5-5, the J gene TRBJ1-2; D ambiguous. Trimming removed 7 bases at V and 9 bases at J, with 19 bases between. The CDR3 covers 13 residues. Germline V gene lookup returns CDR1 SGHKS and CDR2 YYEKEE (reference sequence). The CDR3 DNA is TGTGCCAGCGCGTTTTCGCCAGAGGGTAGCTACACCTTC. This codes for CASAFSPEGSYTF.

This clone came up once. This chain connects TRBV9 to TRBJ2-1; 9 nucleotides match TRBD2. Germline CDR1 reads SGDLS; CDR2 reads YYNGEE. The CDR3 spans 15 residues. Trimming removed 0 bases from V and 10 bases from J; junction bases left unmatched: 8. The CDR3 spells CASSVEASGVREQFF. CDR3 in DNA: TGTGCCAGCAGCGTAGAGGCTAGCGGGGTGCGGGAGCAGTTCTTC.

The CDR3 nucleotides read TGTGCCAGCAGCCAAGATCAGGGCTCCTACAATGAGCAGTTCTTC. Amino acid sequence: CASSQDQGSYNEQFF. The genes are TRBV4-2 and TRBJ2-1; TRBD1 is a possible D gene (5 bases). This CDR3 region has 15 residues. V lost 0 bases and J lost 0, with 6 bases in between. Germline loops: CDR1 LGHNA, CDR2 YNFKEQ.

The chain joins TRBV21-1 to TRBJ2-1. TRBV21-1 is described as a pseudogene. The CDR3 covers 16 residues. CDR3 sequence reads: CASSKRKGIVNNEQFF. The CDR3 nucleotides read TGTGCCAGCAGCAAACGGAAAGGGATCGTCAACAATGAGCAGTTCTTC.